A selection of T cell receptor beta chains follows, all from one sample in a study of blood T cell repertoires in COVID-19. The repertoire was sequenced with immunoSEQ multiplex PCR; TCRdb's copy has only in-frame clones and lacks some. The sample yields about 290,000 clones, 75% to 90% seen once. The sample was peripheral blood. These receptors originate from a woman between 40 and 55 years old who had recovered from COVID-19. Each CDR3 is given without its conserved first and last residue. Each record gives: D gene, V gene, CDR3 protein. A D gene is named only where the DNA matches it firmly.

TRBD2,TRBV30,AWSAPSGRNNEQF
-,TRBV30,AWSELARAYEQY
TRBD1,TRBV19,ASSKGDRAQY
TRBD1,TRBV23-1,ASSHPDRDFNSPLH
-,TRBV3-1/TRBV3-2,ASSQDRGIVYEQY
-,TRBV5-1,AGAASANTGELF
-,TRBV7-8,ASSLESILGGVTEAF
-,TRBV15,ATSTPGGLIDTQY
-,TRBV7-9,ASSFIGELF
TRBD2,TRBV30,AWTGPGTIYNEQF
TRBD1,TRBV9,ASSARQGSTDTQY
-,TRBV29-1,SVVKGTYEQY
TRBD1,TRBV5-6,ASSQQGAGYGYT
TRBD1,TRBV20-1,SASPPGTGVGYT
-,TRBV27,ASSLYRAGNEQF
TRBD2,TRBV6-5,ASSYGGLAGMETQY
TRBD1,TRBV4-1,ASSLYGQGTFSNTGELF
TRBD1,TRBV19,ASSMDRGNTEAF
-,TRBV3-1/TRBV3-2,ASSQSSITGELF
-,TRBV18,ASSLRASAGETQY
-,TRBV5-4,ASGQYDSPLH
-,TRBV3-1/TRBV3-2,ASSQDPGVAKNIQY
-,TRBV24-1,ATRIMMNFQSNQPQH
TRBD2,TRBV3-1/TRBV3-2,ASSQDESGRATPF
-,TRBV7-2,ASSFARDQPQH
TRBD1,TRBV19,ASSRQGFGNTIY